These T cell receptor beta chains were read from a single sample in a study of blood T cell repertoires in COVID-19. Assay used: immunoSEQ multiplex PCR; TCRdb lists only in-frame clones, some missing. This sample carries around 210,000 clones, approximately 86% of them seen once, and the ten largest clones take approximately 1.5%. The sample consisted of peripheral blood. The receptors stem from a man between 18 and 29 years old with active or convalescent COVID-19. Both conserved end residues are part of each CDR3. Fields, in order: J gene, D gene, clone size, V gene, CDR3 protein, CDR3 DNA. The D gene is left open where the match is weak. The size entry is marked missing in some rows and otherwise reads once, few, many or a size class.

TRBJ2-1 | TRBD2 | NA | TRBV3-1/TRBV3-2 | CASSQAQLQREYQFF | TGTGCCAGCAGCCAAGCTCAGCTTCAGCGGGAATATCAGTTCTTC
TRBJ1-5 | NA | once | TRBV19 | CAVGGPVNQPQHF | TGTGCCGTGGGGGGGCCGGTTAATCAGCCCCAGCATTTT
TRBJ2-1 | TRBD1 | few | TRBV10-3 | CAISRDRDYNEQFF | TGTGCCATCAGCCGGGACAGAGATTACAATGAGCAGTTCTTC
TRBJ1-1 | NA | few | TRBV25-1 | CASSEYTGLNTEAFF | TGTGCCAGCAGTGAATATACAGGGTTGAACACTGAAGCTTTCTTT
TRBJ2-7 | NA | once | TRBV27 | CASSTQGHQPPLTMFKQYF | TGTGCCAGCAGTACTCAGGGACACCAACCTCCCCTTACGATGTTCAAGCAGTACTTC
TRBJ2-5 | TRBD2 | NA | TRBV2 | CASSAGTNQETQYF | TGTGCCAGCAGCGCGGGGACTAACCAAGAGACCCAGTACTTC
TRBJ2-1 | TRBD2 | NA | TRBV2 | CASSDASGGSYNEQFF | TGTGCCAGCAGTGATGCCAGCGGGGGCTCCTACAATGAGCAGTTCTTC
TRBJ2-1 | NA | NA | TRBV9 | CASSVGLTPGEQFF | TGTGCCAGCAGCGTAGGACTAACCCCGGGTGAGCAGTTCTTC
TRBJ2-1 | NA | NA | TRBV6-5 | CASSYELGSYNEQFF | TGTGCCAGCAGTTACGAACTAGGCTCCTACAATGAGCAGTTCTTC
TRBJ2-7 | TRBD2 | NA | TRBV9 | CASSVSGLAGAYEQYF | TGTGCCAGCAGCGTTTCAGGACTAGCGGGAGCCTACGAGCAGTACTTC
TRBJ2-7 | TRBD2 | NA | TRBV10-3 | CAIQREGPYEQYF | TGTGCCATCCAGCGGGAGGGCCCCTACGAGCAGTACTTC
TRBJ1-2 | NA | NA | TRBV7-9 | CASIPGGGHYGYTF | TGTGCCAGCATCCCTGGTGGGGGCCACTATGGCTACACCTTC
TRBJ2-7 | NA | NA | TRBV15 | CATSRDLTGDEQYF | TGTGCCACCAGCAGAGATCTTACGGGGGACGAGCAGTACTTC
TRBJ2-7 | TRBD2 | NA | TRBV27 | CASSFNPGWGGTYEQYF | TGTGCCAGCAGTTTCAACCCGGGTTGGGGGGGGACTTACGAGCAGTACTTC
TRBJ1-6 | TRBD1 | NA | TRBV18 | CASSPDQGARAPLHF | TGTGCCAGCTCACCAGACCAGGGGGCTAGGGCACCCCTCCACTTT
TRBJ2-4 | TRBD1 | NA | TRBV15 | CATSSPPTGSKNIQYF | TGTGCCACCAGCAGTCCCCCGACAGGGTCTAAAAACATTCAGTACTTC
TRBJ1-1 | TRBD1 | many | TRBV27 | CASSLRRGRNTEAFF | TGTGCCAGCAGTTTACGCAGGGGGCGTAACACTGAAGCTTTCTTT
TRBJ1-5 | NA | NA | TRBV7-9 | CASTATGIQPQHF | TGTGCCAGCACCGCCACAGGGATTCAGCCCCAGCATTTT
TRBJ2-3 | TRBD1 | NA | TRBV19 | CASSQDRAVGDTQYF | TGTGCCAGTAGTCAAGACAGGGCGGTAGGAGATACGCAGTATTTT
TRBJ2-7 | TRBD2 | NA | TRBV5-4 | CASSLGTSGTYEQYF | TGTGCCAGCAGCTTGGGGACTAGCGGGACTTACGAGCAGTACTTC
TRBJ2-2 | NA | NA | TRBV2 | CASRDRANTGELFF | TGTGCCAGCAGGGACAGAGCGAACACCGGGGAGCTGTTTTTT